The 14 T cell receptor beta chains in this list originate from one sample, sequenced in a study of blood T cell repertoires in COVID-19. The data were produced by immunoSEQ multiplex PCR, yet TCRdb's version contains in-frame clones alone and is incomplete. The sample yields about 35,000 clones, 80% to 90% seen once. Sequencing was carried out using peripheral blood. The receptors shown here come from a human donor in a cohort sampled during active COVID-19.

J is TRBJ2-1 and V is TRBV6-2 or TRBV6-3, with 11 bases matching TRBD2. After removal of 0 bases from V and 3 bases from J, the junction contained 7 bases not matched to a gene. CDR3 length: 18 amino acids. CDR1 is MNHEY and CDR2 is SVGEGT in the germline V gene. The CDR3 nucleotides read TGTGCCAGCAGTTACTCGCCACTAGCGGGGGCTAACTACAATGAGCAGTTCTTC. This codes for CASSYSPLAGANYNEQFF.

V gene TRBV7-8 combines with J gene TRBJ1-6; D might be TRBD1 (5 bases). The germline gives CDR1 SGHVS, CDR2 FQNEAQ. The V gene lost 5 bases and the J gene lost 6 bases, with 17 bases spanning the gap. This CDR3 is built from 16 residues. CDR3: CASSRGGSGFNSPLHF. The CDR3 DNA is TGTGCCAGCAGCCGTGGGGGGTCAGGGTTTAATTCACCCCTCCACTTT.

The chain joins TRBV9 to TRBJ1-1; tentative D call: TRBD1 (5 bases). This CDR3 region has 17 residues. V lost 0 bases and J lost 2, with 17 bases in between. Germline V gene sequence: CDR1 SGDLS, CDR2 YYNGEE. The DNA for the CDR3 is TGTGCCAGCAGCGTAGGTTTGATAAGGGGCAAAAACACTGAAGCTTTCTTT. Amino acids: CASSVGLIRGKNTEAFF.

This chain connects TRBV5-1 to TRBJ2-5; 8 bases match TRBD2. Germline V gives CDR1 SGHRS, CDR2 YFSETQ. The CDR3 has 15 amino acids. Trimming removed 0 bases from V and 2 bases from J; junction bases left unmatched: 3. The CDR3 loop is CASSLVAGNQETQYF. The CDR3 DNA reads as TGCGCCAGCAGCTTGGTAGCGGGGAATCAAGAGACCCAGTACTTC.

The V and J genes are TRBV5-1 and TRBJ2-2; 7 bases are shared with TRBD2. The CDR3 extends over 17 amino acids. Germline CDR1 and CDR2: SGHRS and YFSETQ. The junction had 11 bases not matched to a gene; V was cut back by 4 bases and J by 2 bases. The CDR3 loop is CASSPRFGGGNTGELFF. In nucleotides, the CDR3 is TGCGCCAGCAGCCCCCGTTTCGGCGGGGGAAACACCGGGGAGCTGTTTTTT.

This rearrangement joins TRBV18 to TRBJ1-2, with 12 positions matching TRBD1. The J segment lost 8 bases and the V segment lost 6 bases, leaving 4 bases of the junction unmatched. The CDR3 runs 13 residues. Germline V lookup: CDR1 KGHSH, CDR2 LQKENI. CDR3 amino acids: CASSRDRGPGYTF. The CDR3 DNA follows: TGTGCCAGCTCGCGGGACAGGGGGCCGGGCTACACCTTC.

This clone was detected only once. The chain couples TRBV28 to TRBJ1-4, with 7 bases matching TRBD1. This CDR3 region has 19 residues. Germline V gene data show CDR1 as MDHEN and CDR2 as SYDVKM. The ends lost 1 base at V and 7 bases at J; junction bases unmatched: 18. CDR3 protein: CASSLSETTTGQRSEKLFF. DNA of the CDR3: TGTGCCAGCAGTTTATCTGAAACTACGACAGGGCAAAGGAGTGAAAAACTGTTTTTT.

V and J are TRBV25-1 and TRBJ2-7, with 7 bases matching TRBD1. With V trimmed by 9 bases and J by 4 bases, 9 bases remained unmatched. This CDR3 has 13 amino acids. In germline, CDR1 is MGHDK, CDR2 SYGVNS. Here the CDR3 reads CASERTGGYEQYF. For the CDR3, the DNA is TGTGCCAGTGAGAGGACAGGAGGATACGAGCAGTACTTC.

The chain carries TRBV28 and TRBJ2-1; 8 bases match TRBD1. V dropped 8 bases and J dropped 6; count of bases not matched to a gene: 21. The length of the CDR3 is 18 residues. The germline CDR1 and CDR2 sequences are MDHEN and SYDVKM. CDR3 DNA: TGTGCCAGCGAAACTCGGGACAGGCTACTAACTGGGATCAATGAGCAGTTCTTC. The encoded protein is CASETRDRLLTGINEQFF.

The chain recombines TRBV2 with TRBJ2-2; D may be TRBD1 (5 bases). Between the trimmed V and J ends, which lost 7 bases and 5 bases, there was a span of 14 bases. The germline V gene encodes CDR1 SNHLY and CDR2 FYNNEI. CDR3 length: 14 residues. CDR3 in amino acids: CASTRGFETGELFF. CDR3 DNA: TGTGCCAGCACTAGGGGTTTTGAAACCGGGGAGCTGTTTTTT. The full variable domain, with the rest looked up from reference TRBV2 and TRBJ2-2, is EPEVTQTPSHQVTQMGQEVILRCVPISNHLYFYWYRQILGQKVEFLVSFYNNEISEKSEIFDDQFSVERPDGSNFTLKIRSTKLEDSAMYFCASTRGFETGELFFGEGSRLTVL.

This chain connects TRBV6-2 or TRBV6-3 to TRBJ2-1; 14 nucleotides align to TRBD2. This CDR3 comprises 15 residues. The V segment lost 5 bases and the J segment 8 bases; nucleotides outside the gene matches: 5. Germline CDR1 reads MNHEY; CDR2 reads SVGEGT. This chain's CDR3 is CASSRPGLAGDEQFF. CDR3 DNA: TGTGCCAGCAGTCGTCCGGGACTAGCGGGGGATGAGCAGTTCTTC.

The chain joins TRBV5-1 to TRBJ2-2; perhaps TRBD1 as D (6 bases). The CDR3 runs 14 residues. The V gene lost 5 bases and the J gene lost 6 bases, with 14 bases spanning the gap. Per germline, CDR1 SGHRS and CDR2 YFSETQ. CDR3 amino acids: CASRQGVNAGELFF. In DNA form, the CDR3 reads TGCGCCAGCAGACAGGGAGTTAACGCCGGGGAGCTGTTTTTT.

The rearrangement joins TRBV27 to TRBJ1-1, with D perhaps TRBD1 (6 bases). Germline V gives CDR1 MNHEY, CDR2 SMNVEV (reference sequence). V was trimmed by 4 bases and J by 9 bases, leaving 15 bases between them. The CDR3 runs 13 residues. CDR3 region: CASSSGGALQAFF. The CDR3 nucleotides are TGTGCCAGCAGTTCTGGGGGGGCCCTCCAAGCTTTCTTT.

V and J are TRBV19 and TRBJ1-4, with 8 bases fitting TRBD1. With 4 bases clipped from V and 8 bases from J, the junction kept 9 bases outside the gene matches. From germline, CDR1 is LNHDA and CDR2 SQIVND (reference sequence). The CDR3 is 15 residues long. DNA for the CDR3: TGTGCCAGTAGTAAGGACAGGGCCGGGGGAGAAAAACTGTTTTTT. It codes for CASSKDRAGGEKLFF.